This T cell receptor beta chain was sequenced during a study of T cell responses to AZD1222 COVID-19 vaccine. The repertoire was sequenced with immunoSEQ multiplex PCR; TCRdb's copy has only in-frame clones and lacks some. The sample includes about 76,000 clones, 70% to 90% of them seen just once. A remark on this clone: Its target is not known.

Findings and caveats of the study: Only a handful of AZD1222 recipients tested seropositive at baseline. After two AZD1222 doses, spike-specific TCR breadth and depth rose versus day 0. Along spike, vaccine-associated CD4 TCRs were found throughout, with dominance at 160-218 and 743-854. A mostly white British donor set with more females was recruited, and clonal diversity was possibly underestimated.

Trimming pared 7 bases from V and 5 bases from J, leaving 11 bases between. The CDR3 sequence is 13 residues long. V gene TRBV12-3 or TRBV12-4 combines with J gene TRBJ1-4; the D is unclear. The sequencing here drew on peripheral blood, taken on day 0 of AZD1222 vaccination. The origin of this receptor is an adult in good health. CDR3 sequence reads: CASNPAGNEKLFF. The CDR3 nucleotides read TGTGCCAGCAACCCAGCCGGAAATGAAAAACTGTTTTTT.